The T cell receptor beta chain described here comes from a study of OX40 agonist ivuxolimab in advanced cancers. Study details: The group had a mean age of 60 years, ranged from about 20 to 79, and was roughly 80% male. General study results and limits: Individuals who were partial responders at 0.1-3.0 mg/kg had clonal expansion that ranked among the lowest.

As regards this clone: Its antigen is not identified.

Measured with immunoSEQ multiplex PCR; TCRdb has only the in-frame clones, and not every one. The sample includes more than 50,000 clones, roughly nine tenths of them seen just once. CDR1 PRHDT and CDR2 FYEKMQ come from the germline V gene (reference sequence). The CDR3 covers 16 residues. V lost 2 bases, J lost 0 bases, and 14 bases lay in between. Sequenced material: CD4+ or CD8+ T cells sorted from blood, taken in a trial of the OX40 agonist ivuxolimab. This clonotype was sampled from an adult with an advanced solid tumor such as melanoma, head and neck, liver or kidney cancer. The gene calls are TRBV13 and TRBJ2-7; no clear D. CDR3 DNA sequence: TGTGCCAGCAGCTTAAATCCGTACAGTCCCTCCTACGAGCAGTACTTC. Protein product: CASSLNPYSPSYEQYF.